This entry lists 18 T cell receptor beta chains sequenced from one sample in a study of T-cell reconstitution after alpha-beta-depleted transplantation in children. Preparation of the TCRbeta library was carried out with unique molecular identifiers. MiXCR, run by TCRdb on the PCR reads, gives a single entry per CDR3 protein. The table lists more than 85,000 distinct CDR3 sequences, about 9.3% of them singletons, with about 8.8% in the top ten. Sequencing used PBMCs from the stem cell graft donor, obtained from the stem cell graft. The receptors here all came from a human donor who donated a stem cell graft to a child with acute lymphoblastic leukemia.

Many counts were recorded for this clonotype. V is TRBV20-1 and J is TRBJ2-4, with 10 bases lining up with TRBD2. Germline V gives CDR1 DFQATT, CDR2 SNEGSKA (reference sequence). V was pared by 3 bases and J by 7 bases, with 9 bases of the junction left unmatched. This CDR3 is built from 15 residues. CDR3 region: CSARGERGGLNIQYF. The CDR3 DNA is TGCAGTGCTAGGGGGGAGCGGGGGGGGTTGAACATTCAGTACTTC.

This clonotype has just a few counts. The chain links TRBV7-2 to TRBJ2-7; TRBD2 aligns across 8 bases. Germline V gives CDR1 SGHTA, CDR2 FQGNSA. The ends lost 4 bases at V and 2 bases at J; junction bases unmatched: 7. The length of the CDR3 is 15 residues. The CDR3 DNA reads TGTGCCAGCAGCTCCCGGGGGGGGGCTGCCTACGAGCAGTACTTC. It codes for CASSSRGGAAYEQYF.

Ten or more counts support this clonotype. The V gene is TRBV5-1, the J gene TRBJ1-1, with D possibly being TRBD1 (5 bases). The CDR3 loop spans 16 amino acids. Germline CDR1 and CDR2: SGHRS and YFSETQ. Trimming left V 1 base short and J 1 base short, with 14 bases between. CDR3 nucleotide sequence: TGCGCCAGCAGCTTGTATGGGGGACGGCAGAACACTGAAGCTTTCTTT. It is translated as CASSLYGGRQNTEAFF.

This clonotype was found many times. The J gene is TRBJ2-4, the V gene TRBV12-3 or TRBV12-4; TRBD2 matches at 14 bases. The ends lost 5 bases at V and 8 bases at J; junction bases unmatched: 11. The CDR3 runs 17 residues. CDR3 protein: CASSRRLAGGQGDIQYF. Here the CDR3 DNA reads TGTGCCAGCAGTCGCCGACTAGCGGGAGGGCAAGGGGACATTCAGTACTTC.

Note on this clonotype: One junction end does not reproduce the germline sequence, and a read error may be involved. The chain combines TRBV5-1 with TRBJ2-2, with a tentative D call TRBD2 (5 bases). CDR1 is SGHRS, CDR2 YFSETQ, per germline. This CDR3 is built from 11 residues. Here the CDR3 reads CAISLDRGLFF. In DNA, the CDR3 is TGTGCCATCAGCTTGGACCGGGGGCTGTTTTTT.

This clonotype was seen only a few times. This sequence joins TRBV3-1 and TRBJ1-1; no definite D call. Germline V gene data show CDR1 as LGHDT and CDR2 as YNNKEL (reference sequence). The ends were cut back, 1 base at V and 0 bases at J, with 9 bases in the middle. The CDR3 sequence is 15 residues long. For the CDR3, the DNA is TGTGCCAGCAGCCAAGGTCATCGAATGAACACTGAAGCTTTCTTT. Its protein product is CASSQGHRMNTEAFF.

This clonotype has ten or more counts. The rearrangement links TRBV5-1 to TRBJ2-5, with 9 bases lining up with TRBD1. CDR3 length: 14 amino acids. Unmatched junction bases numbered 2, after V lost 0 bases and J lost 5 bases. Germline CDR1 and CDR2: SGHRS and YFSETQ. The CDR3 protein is CASSLDRGHETQYF. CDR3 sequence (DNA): TGCGCCAGCAGCTTGGACAGGGGGCATGAGACCCAGTACTTC.

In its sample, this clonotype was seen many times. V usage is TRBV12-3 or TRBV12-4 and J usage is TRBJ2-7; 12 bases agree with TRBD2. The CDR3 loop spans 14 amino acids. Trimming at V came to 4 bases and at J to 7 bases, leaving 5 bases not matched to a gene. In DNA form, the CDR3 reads TGTGCCAGCAGTTACAGACTAGCGGGGGATGAGCAGTACTTC. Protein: CASSYRLAGDEQYF.

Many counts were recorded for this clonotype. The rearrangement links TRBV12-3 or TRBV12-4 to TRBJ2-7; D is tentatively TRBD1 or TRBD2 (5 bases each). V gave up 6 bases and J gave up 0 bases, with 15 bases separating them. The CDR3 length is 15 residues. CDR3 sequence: CASRPLAGNSYEQYF. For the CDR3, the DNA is TGTGCCAGCAGGCCCCTAGCAGGGAACTCCTACGAGCAGTACTTC.

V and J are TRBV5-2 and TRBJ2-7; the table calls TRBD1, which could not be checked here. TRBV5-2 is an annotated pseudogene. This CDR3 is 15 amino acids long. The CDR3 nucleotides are TGTGCCAGGGCCCCGGGGGACAGCTTCTCCTACGAGCAGTACTTC. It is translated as CARAPGDSFSYEQYF.

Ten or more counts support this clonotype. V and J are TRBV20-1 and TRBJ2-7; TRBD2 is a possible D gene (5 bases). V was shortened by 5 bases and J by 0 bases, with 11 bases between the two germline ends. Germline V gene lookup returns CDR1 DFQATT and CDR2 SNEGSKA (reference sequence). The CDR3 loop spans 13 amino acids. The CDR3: CSAGGLSSYEQYF. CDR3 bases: TGCAGTGCTGGCGGGCTAAGCTCCTACGAGCAGTACTTC.

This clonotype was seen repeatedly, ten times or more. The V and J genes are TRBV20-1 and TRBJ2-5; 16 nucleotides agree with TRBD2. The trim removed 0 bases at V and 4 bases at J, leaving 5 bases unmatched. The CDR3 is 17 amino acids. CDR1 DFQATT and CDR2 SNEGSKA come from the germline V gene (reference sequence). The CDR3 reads CSARERGLAGGRETQYF. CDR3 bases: TGCAGTGCTAGAGAAAGGGGACTAGCGGGAGGGCGAGAGACCCAGTACTTC.

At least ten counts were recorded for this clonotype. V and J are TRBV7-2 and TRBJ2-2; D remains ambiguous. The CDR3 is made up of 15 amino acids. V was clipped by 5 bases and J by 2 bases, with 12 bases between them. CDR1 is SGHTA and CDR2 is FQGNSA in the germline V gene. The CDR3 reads CASSPGDPNTGELFF. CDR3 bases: TGTGCCAGCAGCCCCGGTGACCCAAACACCGGGGAGCTGTTTTTT.

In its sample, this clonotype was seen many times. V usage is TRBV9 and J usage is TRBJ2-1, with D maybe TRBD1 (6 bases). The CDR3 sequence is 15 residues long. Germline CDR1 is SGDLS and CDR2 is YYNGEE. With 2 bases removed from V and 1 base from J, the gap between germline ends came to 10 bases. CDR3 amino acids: CASSVRQASYNEQFF. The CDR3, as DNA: TGTGCCAGCAGCGTTCGACAGGCTTCCTACAATGAGCAGTTCTTC.

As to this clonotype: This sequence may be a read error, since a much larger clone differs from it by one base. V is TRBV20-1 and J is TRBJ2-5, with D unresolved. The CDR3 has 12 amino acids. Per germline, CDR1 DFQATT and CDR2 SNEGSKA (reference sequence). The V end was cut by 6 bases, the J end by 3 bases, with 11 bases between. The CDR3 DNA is TGCAGTGCCGAGGTCCTCAAAGAGACCCAGTACTTC. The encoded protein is CSAEVLKETQYF.

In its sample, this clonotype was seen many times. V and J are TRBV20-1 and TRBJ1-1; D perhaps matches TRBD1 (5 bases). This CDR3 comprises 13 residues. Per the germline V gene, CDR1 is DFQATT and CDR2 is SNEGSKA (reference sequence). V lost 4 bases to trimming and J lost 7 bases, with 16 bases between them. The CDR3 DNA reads TGCAGTGCTAAGGGGCAGGGCCCCCTTGAAGCTTTCTTT. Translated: CSAKGQGPLEAFF.

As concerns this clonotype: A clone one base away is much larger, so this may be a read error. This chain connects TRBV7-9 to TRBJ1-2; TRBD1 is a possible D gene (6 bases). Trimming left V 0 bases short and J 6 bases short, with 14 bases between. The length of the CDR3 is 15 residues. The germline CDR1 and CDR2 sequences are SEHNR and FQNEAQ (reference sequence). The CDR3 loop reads CASSLAGAAVDGYTF. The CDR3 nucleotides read TGTGCCAGCAGCTTAGCGGGGGCAGCGGTCGATGGCTACACCTTC.

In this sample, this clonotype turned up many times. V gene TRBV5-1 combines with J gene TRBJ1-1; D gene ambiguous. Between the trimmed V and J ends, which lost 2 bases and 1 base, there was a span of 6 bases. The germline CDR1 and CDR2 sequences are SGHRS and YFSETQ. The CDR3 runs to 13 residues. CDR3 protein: CASSLVKNTEAFF. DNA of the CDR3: TGCGCCAGCAGCTTAGTAAAGAACACTGAAGCTTTCTTT.